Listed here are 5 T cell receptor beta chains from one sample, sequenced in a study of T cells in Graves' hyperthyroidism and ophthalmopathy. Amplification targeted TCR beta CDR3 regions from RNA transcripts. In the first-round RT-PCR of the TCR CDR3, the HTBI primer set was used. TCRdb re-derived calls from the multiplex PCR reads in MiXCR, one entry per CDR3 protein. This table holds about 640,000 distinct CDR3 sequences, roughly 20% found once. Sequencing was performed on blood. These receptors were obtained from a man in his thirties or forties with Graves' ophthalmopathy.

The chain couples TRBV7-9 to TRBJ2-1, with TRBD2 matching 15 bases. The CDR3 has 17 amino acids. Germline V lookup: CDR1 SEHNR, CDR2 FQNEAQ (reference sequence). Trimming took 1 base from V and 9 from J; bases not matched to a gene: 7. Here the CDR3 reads CASSLGAGLAGGSEQFF. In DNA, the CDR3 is TGTGCCAGCAGCTTAGGAGCAGGACTAGCGGGAGGGAGTGAGCAGTTCTTC.

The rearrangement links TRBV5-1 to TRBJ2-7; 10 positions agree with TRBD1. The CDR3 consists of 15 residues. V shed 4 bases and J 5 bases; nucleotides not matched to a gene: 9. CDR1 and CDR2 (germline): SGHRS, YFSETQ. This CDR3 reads CASSAPGTGVDEQYF. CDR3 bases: TGCGCCAGCAGCGCCCCCGGGACAGGGGTGGACGAGCAGTACTTC.

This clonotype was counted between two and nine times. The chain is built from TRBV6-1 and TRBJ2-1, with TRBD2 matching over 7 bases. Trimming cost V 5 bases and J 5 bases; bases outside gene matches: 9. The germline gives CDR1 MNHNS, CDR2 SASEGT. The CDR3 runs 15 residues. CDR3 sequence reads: CASSYAGDADNEQFF. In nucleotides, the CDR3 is TGTGCCAGCAGTTACGCGGGAGACGCAGACAATGAGCAGTTCTTC.

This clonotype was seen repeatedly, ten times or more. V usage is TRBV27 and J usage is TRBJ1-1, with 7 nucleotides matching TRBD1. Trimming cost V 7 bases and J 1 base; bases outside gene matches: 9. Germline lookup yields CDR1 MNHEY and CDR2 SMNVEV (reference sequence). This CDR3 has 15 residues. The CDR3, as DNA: TGTGCCAGCACCCTGACAGGGCTCCCGAACACTGAAGCTTTCTTT. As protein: CASTLTGLPNTEAFF.

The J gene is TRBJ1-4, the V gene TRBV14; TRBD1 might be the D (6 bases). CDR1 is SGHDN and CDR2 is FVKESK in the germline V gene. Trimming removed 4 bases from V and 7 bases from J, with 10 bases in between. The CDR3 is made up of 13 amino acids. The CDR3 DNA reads TGTGCCAGCAGCCCTAGGGGGGCTGAAAAACTGTTTTTT. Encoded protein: CASSPRGAEKLFF. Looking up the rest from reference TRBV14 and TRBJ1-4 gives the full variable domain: EAGVTQFPSHSVIEKGQTVTLRCDPISGHDNLYWYRRVMGKEIKFLLHFVKESKQDESGMPNNRFLAERTGGTYSTLKVQPAELEDSGVYFCASSPRGAEKLFFGSGTQLSVL.